This TCR beta chain was identified in a study of blood T cell repertoires in COVID-19. Study background: From the United States, Italy and Spain came samples of acute and convalescent COVID-19.

The CDR3 length is 15 residues. Trimming removed 4 bases at V and 3 bases at J, with 14 bases between. Looked up from germline, CDR1 is SGHRS and CDR2 is YFSETQ. Original processing notes: Scientists estimated how many nucleated cells there were by amplifying reference gene primers. Measured with immunoSEQ multiplex PCR; TCRdb has only the in-frame clones, and not every one. Clone size and the V and J calls come from that table; the DNA yielded D and trimming. The sample comprises 100,000 to 150,000 clones, approximately 80% of which are singletons, and 3.5% to 5.5% rests with the top ten. The sequencing sample was made of peripheral blood. This receptor was taken from a woman in her sixties or seventies with acute or convalescent COVID-19. This chain uses TRBV5-1 with TRBJ1-5; D is perhaps TRBD1 (5 bases). CDR3 amino acids: CASSPDGAYNQPQHF. Here the CDR3 DNA reads TGCGCCAGCAGCCCCGATGGGGCATACAATCAGCCCCAGCATTTT. Full variable domain (rest looked up from reference TRBV5-1 and TRBJ1-5): KAGVTQTPRYLIKTRGQQVTLSCSPISGHRSVSWYQQTPGQGLQFLFEYFSETQRNKGNFPGRFSGRQFSNSRSEMNVSTLELGDSALYLCASSPDGAYNQPQHFGDGTRLSIL.